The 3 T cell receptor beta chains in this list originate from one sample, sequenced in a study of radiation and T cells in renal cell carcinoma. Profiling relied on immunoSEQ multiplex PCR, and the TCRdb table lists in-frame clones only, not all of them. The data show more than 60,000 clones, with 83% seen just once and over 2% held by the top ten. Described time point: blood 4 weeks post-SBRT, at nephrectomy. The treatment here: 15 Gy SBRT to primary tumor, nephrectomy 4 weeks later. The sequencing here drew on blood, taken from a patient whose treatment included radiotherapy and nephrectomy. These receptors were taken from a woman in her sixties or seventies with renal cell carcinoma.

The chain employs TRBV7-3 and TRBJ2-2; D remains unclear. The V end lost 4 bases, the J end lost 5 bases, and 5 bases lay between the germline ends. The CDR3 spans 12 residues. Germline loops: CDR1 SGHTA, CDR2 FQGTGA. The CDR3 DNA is TGTGCCAGCAGCTCCCGTACCGGGGAGCTGTTTTTT. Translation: CASSSRTGELFF.

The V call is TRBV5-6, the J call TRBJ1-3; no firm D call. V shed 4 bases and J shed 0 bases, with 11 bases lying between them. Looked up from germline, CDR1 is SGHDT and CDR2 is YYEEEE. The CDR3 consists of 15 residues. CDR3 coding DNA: TGTGCCAGCAGCCCTTATTCCAGCTCTGGAAACACCATATATTTT. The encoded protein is CASSPYSSSGNTIYF.

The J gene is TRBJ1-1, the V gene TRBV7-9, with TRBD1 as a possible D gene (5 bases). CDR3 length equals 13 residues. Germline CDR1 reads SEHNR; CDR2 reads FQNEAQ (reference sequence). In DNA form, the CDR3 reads TGTGCAGGCCGGGGGAGGGCTGATCGCGAAGCTTTCTTT. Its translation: CAGRGRADREAFF.